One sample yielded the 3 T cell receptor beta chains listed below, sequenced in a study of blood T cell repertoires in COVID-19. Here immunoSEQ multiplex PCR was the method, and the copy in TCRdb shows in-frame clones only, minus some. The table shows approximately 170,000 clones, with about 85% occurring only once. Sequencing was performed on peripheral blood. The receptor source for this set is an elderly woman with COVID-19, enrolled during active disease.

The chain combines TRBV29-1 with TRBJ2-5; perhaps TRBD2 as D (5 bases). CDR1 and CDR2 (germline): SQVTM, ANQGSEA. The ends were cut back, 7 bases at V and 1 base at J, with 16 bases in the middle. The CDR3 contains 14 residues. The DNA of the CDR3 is TGCAGCGCTACGGGGTGGACGGGCCAAGAGACCCAGTACTTC. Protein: CSATGWTGQETQYF.

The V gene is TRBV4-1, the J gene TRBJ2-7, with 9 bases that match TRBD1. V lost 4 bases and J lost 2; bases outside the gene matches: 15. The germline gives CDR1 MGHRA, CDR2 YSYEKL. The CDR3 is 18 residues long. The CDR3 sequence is CASSRISPDRGLPYEQYF. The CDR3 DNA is TGCGCCAGCAGCCGCATCTCCCCTGACAGGGGGTTACCCTACGAGCAGTACTTC.

CDR3 amino acids: CASSLDRLASHRELFF. The CDR3, as DNA: TGTGCCAGCAGCTTGGATCGACTAGCGTCGCATCGGGAGCTGTTTTTT. This chain uses TRBV5-4 with TRBJ2-2; TRBD2 matches 8 bases. The CDR3 loop spans 16 amino acids. Germline V gives CDR1 SGHNT, CDR2 YYREEE (reference sequence). V was pared by 0 bases and J by 9 bases, with 10 bases of the junction left unmatched. The full variable domain, with the rest looked up from reference TRBV5-4 and TRBJ2-2, is ETGVTQSPTHLIKTRGQQVTLRCSSQSGHNTVSWYQQALGQGPQFIFQYYREEENGRGNFPPRFSGLQFPNYSSELNVNALELDDSALYLCASSLDRLASHRELFFGEGSRLTVL.